This T cell receptor (beta chain) is from a study of Ad26.COV2.S vaccination and SARS-CoV-2 variants. At the level of the study: Intramuscularly, Ad26.COV2.S was given either once or twice, 56 days apart.

Treatment here: some 20 received Ad26.COV2.S at low or high dose, single or two shots; 5 received placebo; per-sample allocation not given. Day 63 after the first injection of vaccine or placebo was the sampling time. Here immunoSEQ multiplex PCR was the method, and the copy in TCRdb shows in-frame clones only, minus some. The sample has almost 400,000 clones; about 89% are singletons. CDR1 is MNHEY, CDR2 SVGAGI, per germline. V gave up 7 bases and J gave up 1 base, with 13 bases separating them. The length of the CDR3 is 14 residues. This receptor was obtained from a person between 18 and 65 years old who received the Ad26.COV2.S COVID-19 vaccine or a placebo. Sequencing was performed on peripheral blood, taken in a trial of Ad26.COV2.S vaccine versus placebo. The chain is built from TRBV6-5 and TRBJ2-5, with D perhaps given as TRBD1 or TRBD2 (6 bases each). The CDR3: CASIFGGLQETQYF. The CDR3 DNA follows: TGTGCCAGCATTTTTGGGGGGCTCCAAGAGACCCAGTACTTC.